The 14 T cell receptor beta chains given below trace back to one sample, sequenced in a study of blood T cell repertoires in COVID-19. Clones were read by immunoSEQ multiplex PCR, and TCRdb kept only the in-frame ones, dropping some. The sample carries almost 250,000 clones, 75% to 90% recorded once. Sequencing was performed on PBMCs or T cells enriched from blood (not recorded which). Receptor source: a woman in her 30s who had recovered from COVID-19.

This clone was counted a few times. The V and J genes are TRBV6-6 and TRBJ2-7; D ambiguous. CDR1 MNHNY and CDR2 SVGAGI come from the germline V gene (reference sequence). The germline V and J ends were trimmed by 2 bases and 4 bases, with 12 bases remaining between them. The CDR3 sequence is 14 residues long. Written as DNA, the CDR3 is TGTGCCAGCAGTTACGCCACGACTGCGTACGAGCAGTACTTC. It yields the protein CASSYATTAYEQYF.

The chain recombines TRBV5-4 with TRBJ1-1; 7 bases line up with TRBD1. CDR3 length equals 19 residues. V was clipped by 1 base and J by 5 bases; unmatched bases: 20. CDR1 and CDR2 from the germline V gene are SGHNT and YYREEE (reference sequence). For the CDR3, the DNA is TGTGCCAGCAGCTTGTATTCTGGCGGACAGGTGAGGTATAGGACTGAAGCTTTCTTT. It codes for CASSLYSGGQVRYRTEAFF.

The chain recombines TRBV7-2 with TRBJ1-2; 8 positions agree with TRBD1. The CDR3 is 16 residues long. V was clipped by 1 base and J by 8 bases; unmatched bases: 12. CDR1 SGHTA and CDR2 FQGNSA come from the germline V gene. This CDR3 is CASSLGGAGQGAGYTF. The CDR3 nucleotides are TGTGCCAGCAGCTTAGGCGGTGCTGGACAGGGAGCCGGCTACACCTTC.

The J gene is TRBJ1-1, the V gene TRBV24-1; D is possibly TRBD1 (5 bases). Germline V gene sequence: CDR1 KGHDR, CDR2 SFDVKD. V was clipped by 9 bases and J by 0 bases, with 10 bases between them. The CDR3 extends over 13 amino acids. The CDR3 DNA reads TGTGCCACCCGGGGGGAATTGAACACTGAAGCTTTCTTT. It codes for CATRGELNTEAFF.

The J gene is TRBJ1-1, the V gene TRBV2, with 7 bases aligning to TRBD1. V was clipped by 5 bases and J by 10 bases; unmatched bases: 10. The CDR3 length is 13 residues. Germline CDR1 and CDR2: SNHLY and FYNNEI. CDR3: CASSSTGAFSAFF. CDR3 DNA sequence: TGTGCCAGCAGTAGTACAGGGGCCTTTTCAGCTTTCTTT. Full variable domain (missing parts from reference TRBV2 and TRBJ1-1): EPEVTQTPSHQVTQMGQEVILRCVPISNHLYFYWYRQILGQKVEFLVSFYNNEISEKSEIFDDQFSVERPDGSNFTLKIRSTKLEDSAMYFCASSSTGAFSAFFGQGTRLTVV.

The V gene is TRBV7-2, the J gene TRBJ2-1; D remains ambiguous. V was cut by 4 bases and J by 4 bases, with 8 bases left in between. CDR3 length: 13 amino acids. Germline V gives CDR1 SGHTA, CDR2 FQGNSA. The CDR3 here is CASSSKAYNEQFF. In DNA form, the CDR3 reads TGTGCCAGCAGCTCCAAAGCATACAATGAGCAGTTCTTC.

This chain links TRBV4-1 with TRBJ2-1; the match to TRBD2 covers 10 bases. The CDR3 is 16 residues long. Trimming cost V 2 bases and J 8 bases; bases outside gene matches: 9. CDR1 is MGHRA and CDR2 is YSYEKL in the germline V gene. The CDR3 region has the DNA TGCGCCAGCAGCCAAACCCTAGCGGGAGCGTCGGATGAGCAGTTCTTC. Translated, it gives CASSQTLAGASDEQFF.

This clone was found a few times. The chain combines TRBV11-3 with TRBJ1-6; D is ambiguous. Looked up from germline, CDR1 is SGHNT and CDR2 is YENEEA. The CDR3 loop spans 13 amino acids. V was clipped by 5 bases and J by 8 bases, with 10 bases between them. The CDR3 loop reads CASSVTSDSPLHF. Written as DNA, the CDR3 is TGTGCCAGCAGCGTAACGAGCGATTCACCCCTCCACTTT. Drawing the rest from reference TRBV11-3 and TRBJ1-6, the complete variable domain is EAGVVQSPRYKIIEKKQPVAFWCNPISGHNTLYWYLQNLGQGPELLIRYENEEAVDDSQLPKDRFSAERLKGVDSTLKIQPAELGDSAVYLCASSVTSDSPLHFGNGTRLTVT.

This clone has just one count. The V and J genes are TRBV28 and TRBJ2-1, with 10 bases that match TRBD2. This CDR3 is 15 amino acids long. Germline trimming cut 4 bases from V and 9 bases from J; bases unmatched to any gene: 9. Germline V gene lookup returns CDR1 MDHEN and CDR2 SYDVKM. The CDR3 reads CASSSLAGELSEQFF. In nucleotides, the CDR3 is TGTGCCAGCAGTTCGCTAGCGGGAGAGTTGTCTGAGCAGTTCTTC.

The CDR3, as DNA: TGTGCCAGCAGTTTTAGGGGCCTCGAGCAGTACTTC. Encoded protein: CASSFRGLEQYF. The V call is TRBV27, the J call TRBJ2-7; D may be TRBD1 (5 bases). Trimming cost V 3 bases and J 6 bases, with 9 bases left between them. CDR3 size: 12 residues. Per germline, CDR1 MNHEY and CDR2 SMNVEV (reference sequence).

This CDR3 is CASSISRSTDTQYF. The DNA for the CDR3 is TGTGCCAGTAGTATCTCCAGGTCCACAGATACGCAGTATTTT. The chain carries TRBV19 and TRBJ2-3; D gene uncertain. Trimming took 3 bases from V and 2 from J, leaving 9 bases between them. The CDR3 is made up of 14 amino acids. The germline CDR1 and CDR2 sequences are LNHDA and SQIVND (reference sequence).

V and J are TRBV7-9 and TRBJ1-1, with TRBD1 matching 8 bases. The V and J ends lost 7 bases and 3 bases, in that order; junction bases with no gene match: 7. Looked up from germline, CDR1 is SEHNR and CDR2 is FQNEAQ (reference sequence). CDR3 length: 14 amino acids. The CDR3 DNA reads TGTGCCAGCACCCCAGGGGGCGTCGACACTGAAGCTTTCTTT. It codes for CASTPGGVDTEAFF.

This sequence joins TRBV19 and TRBJ1-4; no clear D gene. Trimming stripped 6 bases from V and 8 bases from J, with 7 bases between. The CDR3 is 11 amino acids. CDR1 is LNHDA and CDR2 is SQIVND in the germline V gene (reference sequence). The chain's CDR3 is CASRSLEKLFF. Here the CDR3 DNA reads TGTGCCAGTAGATCACTAGAAAAACTGTTTTTT.

The V gene is TRBV30, the J gene TRBJ1-4; possible D gene TRBD1, 5 bases. From germline, CDR1 is GTSNPN and CDR2 SVGIG (reference sequence). The CDR3 contains 15 residues. V shed 4 bases and J shed 0 bases, with 12 bases lying between them. Written as DNA, the CDR3 is TGTGCCTGGACCCGACAGCTAGCAACTAATGAAAAACTGTTTTTT. It is translated as CAWTRQLATNEKLFF.